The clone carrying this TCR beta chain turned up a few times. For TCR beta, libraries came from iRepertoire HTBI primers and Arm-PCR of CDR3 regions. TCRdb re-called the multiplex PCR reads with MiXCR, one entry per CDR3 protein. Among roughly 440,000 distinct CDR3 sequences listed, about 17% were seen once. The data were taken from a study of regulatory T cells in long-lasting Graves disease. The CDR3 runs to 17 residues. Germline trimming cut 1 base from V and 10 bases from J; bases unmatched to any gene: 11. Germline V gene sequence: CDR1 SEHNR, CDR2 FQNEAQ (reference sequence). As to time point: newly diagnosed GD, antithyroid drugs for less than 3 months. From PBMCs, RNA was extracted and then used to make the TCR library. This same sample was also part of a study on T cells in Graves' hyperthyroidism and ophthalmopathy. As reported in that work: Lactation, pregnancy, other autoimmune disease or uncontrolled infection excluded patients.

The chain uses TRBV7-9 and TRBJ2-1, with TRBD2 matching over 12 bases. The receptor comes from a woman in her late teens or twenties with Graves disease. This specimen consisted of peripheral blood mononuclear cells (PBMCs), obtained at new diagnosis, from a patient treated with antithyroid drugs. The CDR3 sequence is CASSLGGTSGRTWEQFF. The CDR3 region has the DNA TGTGCCAGCAGCTTAGGGGGGACTAGCGGGCGGACATGGGAGCAGTTCTTC.